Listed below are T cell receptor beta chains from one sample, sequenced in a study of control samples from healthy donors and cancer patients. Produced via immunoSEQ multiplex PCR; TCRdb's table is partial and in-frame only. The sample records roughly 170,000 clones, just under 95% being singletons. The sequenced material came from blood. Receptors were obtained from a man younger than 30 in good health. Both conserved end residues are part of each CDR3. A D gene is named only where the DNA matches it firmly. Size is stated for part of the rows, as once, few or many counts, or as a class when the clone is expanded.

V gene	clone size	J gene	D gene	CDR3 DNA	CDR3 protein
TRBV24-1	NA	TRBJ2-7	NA	TGTGCCACCAGTGAAAAAGGCAGACACGAGCAGTACTTC	CATSEKGRHEQYF
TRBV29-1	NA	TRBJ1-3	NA	TGCAGCGTTGCGGGAGACACCATATATTTT	CSVAGDTIYF
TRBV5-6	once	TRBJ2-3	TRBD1	TGTGCCAGCAGCTGGGGGACAGGGGAGGTCACAGATACGCAGTATTTT	CASSWGTGEVTDTQYF
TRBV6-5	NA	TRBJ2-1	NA	TGTGCCAGCAGTACGAGCTCCTACAATGAGCAGTTCTTC	CASSTSSYNEQFF
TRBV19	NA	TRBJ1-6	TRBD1	TGTGCCAGTAGTATACCGCCGAGACAGGGGCCTCTATCCCTCCACTTT	CASSIPPRQGPLSLHF
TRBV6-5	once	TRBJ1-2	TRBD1	TGTGCCAGCAGGAGGACAGGGGTCTATGGCTACACCTTC	CASRRTGVYGYTF
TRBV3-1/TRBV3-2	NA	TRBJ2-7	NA	TGTGCCAGCAGCCACCGGGACCGAACCTACGAGCAGTACTTC	CASSHRDRTYEQYF
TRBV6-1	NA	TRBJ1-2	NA	TGTGCCAGCAGTGAAGCGCTTCGAGGTTCCTATGGCTACACCTTC	CASSEALRGSYGYTF
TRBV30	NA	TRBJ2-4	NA	TGTGCCTGGAGTTCGGCAGGGTCCAAAAACATTCAGTACTTC	CAWSSAGSKNIQYF
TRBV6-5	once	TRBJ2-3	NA	TGTGCCAGCAGTTACTCGAGGGGGGAGGGAGATACGCAGTATTTT	CASSYSRGEGDTQYF
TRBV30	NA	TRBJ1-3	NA	TGTAGTTTGAGGGGATCTGGAAACACCATATATTTT	CSLRGSGNTIYF
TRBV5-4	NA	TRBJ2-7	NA	TGTGCCAGCAGCTTTTTTTCCTACGAGCAGTACTTC	CASSFFSYEQYF
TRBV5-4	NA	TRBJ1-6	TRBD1	TGTGCCAGCAGCTTAGGACAGGTGAATTCACCCCTCCACTTT	CASSLGQVNSPLHF
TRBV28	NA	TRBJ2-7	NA	TGTGCCAGCAGTCTAACAGGGACCGTCTCCTACGAGCAGTACTTC	CASSLTGTVSYEQYF
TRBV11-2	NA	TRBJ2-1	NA	TGTGCCAGCAGCTTACGCAGGGTTTACAATGAGCAGTTCTTC	CASSLRRVYNEQFF
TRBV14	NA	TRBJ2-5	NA	TGTGCCAGCAGCCAAGATGGCCTGGGGGGAGAGACCCAGTACTTC	CASSQDGLGGETQYF
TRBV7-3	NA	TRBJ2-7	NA	TGTGCCAGCAGCCCTGGGACGGGGTCCCACGAGCAGTACTTC	CASSPGTGSHEQYF
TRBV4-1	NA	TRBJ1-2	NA	TGCGCCAGCAGCCAAGATCGGGCAGCAGACTCTAACTATGGCTACACCTTC	CASSQDRAADSNYGYTF
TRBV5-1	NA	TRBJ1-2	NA	TGCGCCAGCAGCTTGTGGATTGGGGACTATGGCTACACCTTC	CASSLWIGDYGYTF
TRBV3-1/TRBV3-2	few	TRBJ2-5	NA	TGTGCCAGCAGCCAAGATGTGGGGCAGACCCAGTACTTC	CASSQDVGQTQYF
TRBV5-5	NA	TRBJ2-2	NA	TGTGCCAGCTCTATCGGGACCCCGGACACCGGGGAGCTGTTTTTT	CASSIGTPDTGELFF
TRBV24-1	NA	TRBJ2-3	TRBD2	TGTGCCACCAGTGTAGGGGACTATGGTACAGATACGCAGTATTTT	CATSVGDYGTDTQYF
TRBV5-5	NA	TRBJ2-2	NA	TGTGCCAGCAGCTTACAGGTGTTAAACACCGGGGAGCTGTTTTTT	CASSLQVLNTGELFF
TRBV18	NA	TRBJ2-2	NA	TGTGCCAGCTCACCAGACGGGTCCGGGGAGCTGTTTTTT	CASSPDGSGELFF
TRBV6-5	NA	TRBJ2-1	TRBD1	TGTGCCAGCAGAGGACAGGGCGGCTATGAGCAGTTCTTC	CASRGQGGYEQFF
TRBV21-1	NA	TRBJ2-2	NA	TGTGCCAGCAGCAGGGGCAGGGCCATGCCGAACACCGGGGAGCTGTTTTTT	CASSRGRAMPNTGELFF
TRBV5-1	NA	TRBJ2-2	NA	TGCGCCAGCTCAAATAGCGACCCTGCGAACACCGGGGAGCTGTTTTTT	CASSNSDPANTGELFF
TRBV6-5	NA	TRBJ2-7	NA	TGTGCCAGCAGCACGACAGCCAAATCCTCCTACGAGCAGTACTTC	CASSTTAKSSYEQYF
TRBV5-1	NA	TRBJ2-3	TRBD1	TGCGCCAGCAGCTCCGGACAGGGATTGGCAGATACGCAGTATTTT	CASSSGQGLADTQYF
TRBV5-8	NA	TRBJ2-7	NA	TGTGCCAGCAGCTTGAGGTTAGGGAGCTCCTACGAGCAGTACTTC	CASSLRLGSSYEQYF
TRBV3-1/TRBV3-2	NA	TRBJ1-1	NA	TGTGCCAGCAGCCAAGAAGGCCCGGGTGAAGCTTTCTTT	CASSQEGPGEAFF
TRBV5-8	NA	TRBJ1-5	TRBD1	TGTGCCAGCAGCTTTCGGGCTAGGGGGCTCGTCGATCAGCCCCAGCATTTT	CASSFRARGLVDQPQHF
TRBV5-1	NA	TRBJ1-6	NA	TGCGCCAGCAGCTTGGAGGGACATCCTTTTAATTCACCCCTCCACTTT	CASSLEGHPFNSPLHF
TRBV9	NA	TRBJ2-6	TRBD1	TGTGCCAGCAGCCGACAGGGGAGGAACTCTGGGGCCAACGTCCTGACTTTC	CASSRQGRNSGANVLTF
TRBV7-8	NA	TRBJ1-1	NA	TGTGCCAGCAGCCAACCCGCAAGGGGCCAGAACACTGAAGCTTTCTTT	CASSQPARGQNTEAFF
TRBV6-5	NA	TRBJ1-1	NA	TGTGCCACCTCACGGGGTCGGAACACTGAAGCTTTCTTT	CATSRGRNTEAFF
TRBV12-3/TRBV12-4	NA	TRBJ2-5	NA	TGTGCCAGCAGTTTAGGGCAGATAGAGACCCAGTACTTC	CASSLGQIETQYF
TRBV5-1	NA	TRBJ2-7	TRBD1	TGCGCCAGCAGCTTAGAGACAGGGGAGTCCTACGAGCAGTACTTC	CASSLETGESYEQYF
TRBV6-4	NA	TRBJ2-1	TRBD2	TGTGCCAGCAGTGACTCGGCTAGCGGGGGGGCACGTGAGCAGTTCTTC	CASSDSASGGAREQFF
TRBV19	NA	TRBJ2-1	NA	TGTGCCAGTAGTATCCCCCGGGACGGTTACAATGAGCAGTTCTTC	CASSIPRDGYNEQFF
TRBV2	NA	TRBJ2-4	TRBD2	TGTGCCAGCAGTGAAGCCCGAGCTAGCGGGGGGTCCAAAAACATTCAGTACTTC	CASSEARASGGSKNIQYF
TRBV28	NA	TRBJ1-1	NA	TGTGCCAGCAGTTTAAGACCCACGAACACTGAAGCTTTCTTT	CASSLRPTNTEAFF
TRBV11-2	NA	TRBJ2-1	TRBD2	TGTGCCAGCAGCTTTAGACTAGCGGGCTACAATGAGCAGTTCTTC	CASSFRLAGYNEQFF
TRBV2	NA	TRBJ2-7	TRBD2	TGTGCCAGCAGTGATGATAAGGCGGCGGGGGGGTCGAGCTCCTACGAGCAGTACTTC	CASSDDKAAGGSSSYEQYF
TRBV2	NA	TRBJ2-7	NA	TGTGCCAGCAGTGATTCGGGCGAGCAGTACTTC	CASSDSGEQYF
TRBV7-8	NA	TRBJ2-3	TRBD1	TGTGCCAGCAGCTTAGGGACAGGGGTTTTGGCCACAGATACGCAGTATTTT	CASSLGTGVLATDTQYF
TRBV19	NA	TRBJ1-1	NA	TGTGCCAGTAGTGTTGACAGCCAGAACACTGAAGCTTTCTTT	CASSVDSQNTEAFF
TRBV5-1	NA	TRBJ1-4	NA	TGCGCCAGCAGCTTGGGGGCAGGAAATGAAAAACTGTTTTTT	CASSLGAGNEKLFF
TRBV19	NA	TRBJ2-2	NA	TGTGCCAGTAGTATCCTTAGGGACACCGGGGAGCTGTTTTTT	CASSILRDTGELFF
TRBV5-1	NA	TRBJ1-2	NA	TGCGCCAGCGGACCCTTCTCCCCCCGCTATGGCTACACCTTC	CASGPFSPRYGYTF